One sample yielded the 32 T cell receptor beta chains listed below, sequenced in a study of T cell responses to AZD1222 COVID-19 vaccine. Method: immunoSEQ multiplex PCR; TCRdb's copy keeps in-frame clones and lacks some. The table includes about 130,000 clones, 84% detected once. Sequenced here: peripheral blood, sampled on day 0 of AZD1222 vaccination. Every receptor here comes from an adult in good health.

The chain is built from TRBV29-1 and TRBJ2-7; D gene uncertain. Trimming removed 4 bases from V and 5 bases from J, with 15 bases in between. Germline CDR1 and CDR2: SQVTM and ANQGSEA. This CDR3 has 13 amino acids. The CDR3 DNA reads TGCAGCGTTGCCCGCAACAAATTAGACGAGCAGTACTTC. It translates to CSVARNKLDEQYF.

This clone has at least ten counts. This chain connects TRBV9 to TRBJ1-6; D is possibly TRBD1 (6 bases). This CDR3 has 18 amino acids. Per the germline V gene, CDR1 is SGDLS and CDR2 is YYNGEE. V shed 6 bases and J shed 4 bases, with 23 bases lying between them. CDR3 nucleotide sequence: TGTGCCAGCATCTATGTGAGGGGCAGGGGCGTTTATAATTCACCCCTCCACTTT. Amino acids: CASIYVRGRGVYNSPLHF.

The gene calls are TRBV9 and TRBJ1-1; D may be TRBD1 (5 bases). Germline assignment: CDR1 SGDLS and CDR2 YYNGEE. The CDR3 totals 13 residues. Trimming stripped 3 bases from V and 1 base from J, with 7 bases between. The CDR3: CASSGGQNTEAFF. The CDR3 nucleotides read TGTGCCAGCAGCGGCGGACAGAACACTGAAGCTTTCTTT.

This clone came up a few times. This sequence joins TRBV28 and TRBJ1-1, with D possibly matching TRBD1 (6 bases). The V end lost 7 bases, the J end lost 7 bases, and 10 bases lay between the germline ends. This CDR3 comprises 11 residues. Per the germline V gene, CDR1 is MDHEN and CDR2 is SYDVKM. CDR3 sequence: CASTRGGEAFF. The CDR3 DNA follows: TGTGCCAGCACCCGAGGGGGTGAAGCTTTCTTT.

The chain recombines TRBV5-5 with TRBJ1-1, with 9 positions matching TRBD1. This CDR3 is 15 amino acids long. V was pared by 6 bases and J by 6 bases, with 12 bases of the junction left unmatched. Germline CDR1 is SGHKS and CDR2 is YYEKEE (reference sequence). The CDR3: CASTLIGQGSSEAFF. Written as DNA, the CDR3 is TGTGCCAGCACCCTGATCGGACAGGGGAGTTCTGAAGCTTTCTTT.

CDR3: CASSEARARGFF. The DNA for the CDR3 is TGTGCCAGCAGTGAAGCGAGGGCTCGGGGGTTCTTC. This chain links TRBV2 with TRBJ2-1, with D tentatively TRBD2 (5 bases). Trimming took off 0 bases at V and 15 bases at J, with 12 bases between the two ends. The CDR3 consists of 12 residues. Per germline, CDR1 SNHLY and CDR2 FYNNEI. The complete variable domain, with remaining parts taken from reference TRBV2 and TRBJ2-1, reads EPEVTQTPSHQVTQMGQEVILRCVPISNHLYFYWYRQILGQKVEFLVSFYNNEISEKSEIFDDQFSVERPDGSNFTLKIRSTKLEDSAMYFCASSEARARGFFGPGTRLTVL.

The chain is built from TRBV28 and TRBJ1-2; D is ambiguous. CDR1 is MDHEN, CDR2 SYDVKM, per germline. Trimming stripped 2 bases from V and 7 bases from J, with 8 bases between. The CDR3 covers 12 residues. DNA of the CDR3: TGTGCCAGCAGTTTAAGCGAGAGTGGCTACACCTTC. Amino acids: CASSLSESGYTF.

This clone has a handful of counts. The genes are TRBV6-5 and TRBJ1-2, with D perhaps TRBD1 (6 bases). The V and J ends lost 2 bases and 4 bases respectively, with 8 bases between them. This CDR3 region has 13 residues. Germline V CDR1 and CDR2: MNHEY, SVGAGI. This chain's CDR3 is CASSYTRGYGYTF. DNA of the CDR3: TGTGCCAGCAGTTACACCAGGGGCTATGGCTACACCTTC.

The CDR3 is CASSFTGEQPQHF. The CDR3 DNA follows: TGCGCCAGCAGCTTCACGGGGGAACAGCCCCAGCATTTT. V and J are TRBV5-1 and TRBJ1-5, with a weak D call TRBD1 (5 bases). The CDR3 totals 13 residues. V lost 2 bases to trimming and J lost 7 bases, with 10 bases between them. The germline V gene has CDR1 SGHRS and CDR2 YFSETQ. Full variable domain (rest looked up from reference TRBV5-1 and TRBJ1-5): KAGVTQTPRYLIKTRGQQVTLSCSPISGHRSVSWYQQTPGQGLQFLFEYFSETQRNKGNFPGRFSGRQFSNSRSEMNVSTLELGDSALYLCASSFTGEQPQHFGDGTRLSIL.

V is TRBV6-4 and J is TRBJ2-1; TRBD1 matches 8 bases. The CDR3 is 15 residues long. J gave up 0 bases and V 3 bases, and 1 base lay outside the gene matches. The germline CDR1 and CDR2 sequences are MRHNA and SNTAGT. The CDR3 spells CASSDTGGSYNEQFF. As DNA, the CDR3 is TGTGCCAGCAGTGATACAGGGGGCTCCTACAATGAGCAGTTCTTC.

This clone was counted between two and nine times. The chain carries TRBV28 and TRBJ1-6, with 8 positions matching TRBD1. Per germline, CDR1 MDHEN and CDR2 SYDVKM. V shed 2 bases and J 9 bases; nucleotides not matched to a gene: 3. The CDR3 spans 14 residues. The CDR3 DNA reads as TGTGCCAGCAGTTTACGACAGGGGAGTTCACCCCTCCACTTT. Amino acids: CASSLRQGSSPLHF.

The rearrangement links TRBV28 to TRBJ2-7; TRBD2 matches 7 bases. Germline CDR1 MDHEN, CDR2 SYDVKM. The junction had 7 bases not matched to a gene; V was cut back by 3 bases and J by 2 bases. This CDR3 has 15 residues. In DNA form, the CDR3 reads TGTGCCAGCAGTTTTCCCGGGACTACCACCTACGAGCAGTACTTC. Its protein is CASSFPGTTTYEQYF.

The chain employs TRBV15 and TRBJ2-6; no clear D. Trimming pared 1 base from V and 0 bases from J, leaving 10 bases between. The CDR3 covers 17 residues. Germline V gene data show CDR1 as LNHNV and CDR2 as YYDKDF (reference sequence). CDR3 nucleotides: TGTGCCACCAGCAGAGGGGGTCCCTACTCTGGGGCCAACGTCCTGACTTTC. This translates into CATSRGGPYSGANVLTF. Combining the CDR3 with reference TRBV15 and TRBJ2-6 gives the whole variable domain DAMVIQNPRYQVTQFGKPVTLSCSQTLNHNVMYWYQQKSSQAPKLLFHYYDKDFNNEADTPDNFQSRRPNTSFCFLDIRSPGLGDTAMYLCATSRGGPYSGANVLTFGAGSRLTVL.

The chain recombines TRBV11-3 with TRBJ1-1; a possible D gene is TRBD1 (5 bases). Germline-derived CDR1 and CDR2 are SGHNT and YENEEA. V shed 1 base and J shed 4 bases, with 7 bases lying between them. The CDR3 length is 13 residues. CDR3 nucleotides: TGTGCCAGCAGCTTAGTCGGGGCCACTGAAGCTTTCTTT. Its translation is CASSLVGATEAFF.

This clone is a singleton in its sample. The V and J genes are TRBV9 and TRBJ1-2; maybe TRBD1 (5 bases). CDR1 and CDR2 from the germline V gene are SGDLS and YYNGEE. The CDR3 is 15 amino acids. V was trimmed by 4 bases and J by 5 bases, leaving 18 bases between them. The CDR3 bases are TGTGCCAGCAGCCCTGGGACCGAAGACTGGTATGGCTACACCTTC. This codes for CASSPGTEDWYGYTF.

The chain links TRBV7-6 to TRBJ2-5; D is uncertain. Trimming removed 5 bases at V and 7 bases at J, with 14 bases between. Germline CDR1 SGHVS, CDR2 FNYEAQ. The CDR3 loop spans 13 amino acids. This CDR3 is CASSPAVVGTQYF. The CDR3 coding sequence is TGTGCCAGCAGCCCCGCGGTAGTAGGGACCCAGTACTTC.

The chain is built from TRBV27 and TRBJ2-5, with 7 bases matching TRBD1. Germline V gives CDR1 MNHEY, CDR2 SMNVEV (reference sequence). CDR3 size: 15 residues. The junction had 12 bases not matched to a gene; V was cut back by 6 bases and J by 5 bases. CDR3 coding DNA: TGTGCCAGCAGCCTTACTAGGACAGGCTCGGAGACCCAGTACTTC. It specifies CASSLTRTGSETQYF.

Written as DNA, the CDR3 is TGTGCCAGCAGTCCCAACGCCCACGAGCAGTACTTC. As protein: CASSPNAHEQYF. This chain uses TRBV6-5 with TRBJ2-7, with unresolved D. V was cut by 5 bases and J by 5 bases, with 10 bases left in between. The CDR3 consists of 12 residues. Looked up from germline, CDR1 is MNHEY and CDR2 is SVGAGI.

The chain carries TRBV11-1 and TRBJ2-5; D gene unclear. Germline CDR1 and CDR2: SGHAT and FQDESV (reference sequence). This CDR3 is 14 amino acids long. Trimming removed 5 bases from V and 3 bases from J, with 13 bases in between. CDR3 DNA: TGTGCCAGCAGCCCTCCGGTGCGTAAAGAGACCCAGTACTTC. This gives the protein CASSPPVRKETQYF.

The chain combines TRBV3-1 (or the pseudogene TRBV3-2) with TRBJ2-1; 9 bases are shared with TRBD1. The germline V gene encodes CDR1 LGHDT and CDR2 YNNKEL (reference sequence). The CDR3 has 16 residues. V shed 3 bases and J 5 bases; nucleotides not matched to a gene: 8. The CDR3 nucleotides are TGTGCCAGCAGCCAGGACTCGGGACAGGGCAACAATGAGCAGTTCTTC. This codes for CASSQDSGQGNNEQFF.

V is TRBV4-2 and J is TRBJ1-2; D is perhaps TRBD1 (5 bases). Trimming removed 0 bases at V and 6 bases at J, with 20 bases between. Germline V gene sequence: CDR1 LGHNA, CDR2 YNFKEQ. The CDR3 sequence is 17 residues long. CDR3 bases: TGTGCCAGCAGCCAAGATCTGGGTAAGAGGGGTCGGAATGGCTACACCTTC. It codes for CASSQDLGKRGRNGYTF.

The chain joins TRBV19 to TRBJ2-7; 7 bases agree with TRBD2. Germline CDR1 reads LNHDA; CDR2 reads SQIVND (reference sequence). J was trimmed by 5 bases and V by 3 bases; bases with no gene match: 10. The CDR3 has 15 amino acids. For the CDR3, the DNA is TGTGCCAGTAGTATTACGAAGCGGGGAGTTCACGAGCAGTACTTC. This encodes CASSITKRGVHEQYF.

J is TRBJ1-2 and V is TRBV6-5, with 7 bases that match TRBD1. Germline V gene lookup returns CDR1 MNHEY and CDR2 SVGAGI. The CDR3 spans 14 residues. J was trimmed by 8 bases and V by 5 bases; bases with no gene match: 11. The CDR3 sequence is CASSPRQGRYGYTF. In nucleotides, the CDR3 is TGTGCCAGCAGTCCTCGACAGGGAAGGTACGGCTACACCTTC.

This clone is deemed medium-sized (0.01 to 0.1%). The genes are TRBV14 and TRBJ2-7; D is unclear. Trimming left V 1 base short and J 1 base short, with 14 bases between. In germline, CDR1 is SGHDN, CDR2 FVKESK. The CDR3 consists of 16 residues. CDR3 nucleotide sequence: TGTGCCAGCAGCCAAGGAGTTTCAAGGGCGTCCTACGAGCAGTACTTC. Protein sequence: CASSQGVSRASYEQYF.

The rearrangement links TRBV19 to TRBJ1-2, with 7 bases fitting TRBD1. With V trimmed by 5 bases and J by 4 bases, 4 bases remained unmatched. The CDR3 covers 13 residues. The germline CDR1 and CDR2 sequences are LNHDA and SQIVND (reference sequence). CDR3 nucleotides: TGTGCCAGTAGTTCCCGACAGGGCTATGGCTACACCTTC. Protein: CASSSRQGYGYTF. The full variable domain, its missing parts supplied by reference TRBV19 and TRBJ1-2, is DGGITQSPKYLFRKEGQNVTLSCEQNLNHDAMYWYRQDPGQGLRLIYYSQIVNDFQKGDIAEGYSVSREKKESFPLTVTSAQKNPTAFYLCASSSRQGYGYTFGSGTRLTVV.

CDR3 DNA sequence: TGCGCCAGCAGCCGCGAACCAGCGGGGGGCCGAAATGAGCAGTTCTTC. It translates to CASSREPAGGRNEQFF. V is TRBV5-1 and J is TRBJ2-1; 9 positions agree with TRBD2. The CDR3 sequence is 16 residues long. The J segment lost 7 bases and the V segment lost 4 bases, leaving 12 bases of the junction unmatched. CDR1 and CDR2 from the germline V gene are SGHRS and YFSETQ.

The rearrangement links TRBV6-1 to TRBJ2-3; a possible D gene is TRBD2 (5 bases). The CDR3 contains 13 residues. Per germline, CDR1 MNHNS and CDR2 SASEGT. V gave up 1 base and J gave up 8 bases, with 10 bases separating them. The DNA of the CDR3 is TGTGCCAGCAGTGAAGTAGGGAGAGCTACGCAGTATTTT. Translated: CASSEVGRATQYF.

Here the CDR3 DNA reads TGTGCCAGCAGCACCCCTAGCGGCGTGGGCACAGATACGCAGTATTTT. It codes for CASSTPSGVGTDTQYF. V is TRBV7-9 and J is TRBJ2-3, with 7 bases fitting TRBD2. This CDR3 contains 16 residues. The V gene's germline CDR1 is SEHNR and CDR2 FQNEAQ (reference sequence). With V trimmed by 5 bases and J by 1 base, 9 bases remained unmatched. The full variable domain, rest sourced from reference TRBV7-9 and TRBJ2-3, is DTGVSQNPRHKITKRGQNVTFRCDPISEHNRLYWYRQTLGQGPEFLTYFQNEAQLEKSRLLSDRFSAERPKGSFSTLEIQRTEQGDSAMYLCASSTPSGVGTDTQYFGPGTRLTVL.

V usage is TRBV2 and J usage is TRBJ1-1; D remains unclear. The CDR3 consists of 13 residues. Looked up from germline, CDR1 is SNHLY and CDR2 is FYNNEI. V was shortened by 4 bases and J by 1 base, with 7 bases between the two germline ends. The CDR3 DNA follows: TGTGCCAGCAGTGGGCAGGCGAACACTGAAGCTTTCTTT. It encodes CASSGQANTEAFF.

This sequence joins TRBV28 and TRBJ1-3; tentatively, D is TRBD1 (5 bases). Between the trimmed V and J ends, which lost 5 bases and 2 bases, there was a span of 10 bases. CDR1 is MDHEN and CDR2 is SYDVKM in the germline V gene. The CDR3 runs to 14 residues. The chain's CDR3 is CASSPRVTGNTIYF. In DNA form, the CDR3 reads TGTGCCAGCAGTCCCAGGGTTACTGGAAACACCATATATTTT.

The V and J genes are TRBV19 and TRBJ2-2; D ambiguous. The ends were cut back, 1 base at V and 2 bases at J, with 11 bases in the middle. The CDR3 is 16 amino acids. CDR1 and CDR2 (germline): LNHDA, SQIVND (reference sequence). CDR3 in DNA: TGTGCCAGTAGTATAGGGGTAAAGATAAACACCGGGGAGCTGTTTTTT. As protein: CASSIGVKINTGELFF.

The J gene is TRBJ1-1, the V gene TRBV18; a weak D match, TRBD1 (5 bases). Germline loops: CDR1 KGHSH, CDR2 LQKENI. With 1 base removed from V and 1 base from J, the gap between germline ends came to 10 bases. The CDR3 is 15 residues long. The CDR3 DNA is TGTGCCAGCTCACCACGGGTGACAGAGAACACTGAAGCTTTCTTT. Translated: CASSPRVTENTEAFF.